This T cell receptor (beta chain) comes out of a study of Ad26.COV2.S vaccination and SARS-CoV-2 variants. Findings and caveats of the study: Responses of spike-specific T cells (both CD8+ and CD4+) reportedly showed substantial breadth after vaccination.

Regarding treatment: roughly 19 received Ad26.COV2.S at low or high dose, single or two shots; several received placebo; per-sample allocation not given. It was on day 63 after the first vaccine or placebo injection that samples were taken. The administered vaccine (an Ad26 vector) expressed Wuhan-strain SARS-CoV-2 spike. Regarding this clone: What it recognizes is unknown.

V shed 7 bases, J shed 2 bases, and the junction held 7 bases outside the gene matches. Germline CDR1 and CDR2: ENHRY and SYGVKD. The CDR3 runs 14 residues. Using immunoSEQ multiplex PCR, the repertoire was profiled, and TCRdb retains in-frame clones only, with some absent. This sample has under 400,000 clones, with around nine tenths found just once. This rearrangement joins TRBV10-3 to TRBJ1-2; 7 bases are a match to TRBD1. This specimen was peripheral blood, taken in a trial of Ad26.COV2.S vaccine versus placebo. The source is a person aged 18-65 years who received the Ad26.COV2.S COVID-19 vaccine or a placebo. For the CDR3, the DNA is TGTGCCATCAAGAAGGACAGGAGAAACTATGGCTACACCTTC. Its translation: CAIKKDRRNYGYTF.